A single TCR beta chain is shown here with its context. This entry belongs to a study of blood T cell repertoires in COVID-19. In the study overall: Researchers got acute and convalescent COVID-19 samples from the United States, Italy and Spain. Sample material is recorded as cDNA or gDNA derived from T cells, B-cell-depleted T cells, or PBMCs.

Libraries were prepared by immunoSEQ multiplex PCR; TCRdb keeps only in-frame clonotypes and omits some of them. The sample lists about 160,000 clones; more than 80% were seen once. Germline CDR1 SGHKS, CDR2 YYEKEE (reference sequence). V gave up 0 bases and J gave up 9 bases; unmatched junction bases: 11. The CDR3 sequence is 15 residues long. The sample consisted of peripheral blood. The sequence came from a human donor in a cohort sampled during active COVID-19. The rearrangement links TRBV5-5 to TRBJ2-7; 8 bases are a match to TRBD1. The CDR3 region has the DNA TGTGCCAGCAGCTTGGGGGACAGGACCCGGGGCGGGCAGTACTTC. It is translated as CASSLGDRTRGGQYF.